This T cell receptor beta chain was captured by sequencing in a study of CD8 T cells in Susac syndrome. After extraction with the RNeasy kit, 0.5 to 1 ug of the RNA was reverse transcribed using random hexamers. TCRdb passed the immunoSEQ multiplex PCR reads through MiXCR, listing each CDR3 protein once. Of around 190,000 distinct CDR3 sequences detected, about 94% appear once; the ten largest clones hold 0.085% to 0.12%. The CDR3 consists of 14 residues. The V gene lost 3 bases and the J gene lost 4 bases, with 12 bases spanning the gap. CDR1 LNHDA and CDR2 SQIVND come from the germline V gene (reference sequence).

The V and J genes are TRBV19 and TRBJ1-2; D may be TRBD1 (5 bases). Source material: CD4+ T cells from PBMCs. The TCR comes from a human donor in good health. Written as DNA, the CDR3 is TGTGCCAGTAGTATTGCGGGGCGCGGCTATGGCTACACCTTC. This codes for CASSIAGRGYGYTF.